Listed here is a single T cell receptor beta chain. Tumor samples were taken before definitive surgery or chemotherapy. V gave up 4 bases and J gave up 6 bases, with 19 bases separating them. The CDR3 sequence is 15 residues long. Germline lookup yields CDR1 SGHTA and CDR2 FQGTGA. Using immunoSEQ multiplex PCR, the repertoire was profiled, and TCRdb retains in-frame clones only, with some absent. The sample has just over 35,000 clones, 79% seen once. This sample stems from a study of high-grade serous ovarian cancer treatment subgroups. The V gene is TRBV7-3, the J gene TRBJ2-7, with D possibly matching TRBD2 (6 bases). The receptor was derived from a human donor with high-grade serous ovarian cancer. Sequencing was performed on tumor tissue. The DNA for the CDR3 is TGTGCCAGCAGCTCTATGCCCAGGGAGGACCTCGAGCAGTACTTC. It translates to CASSSMPREDLEQYF.